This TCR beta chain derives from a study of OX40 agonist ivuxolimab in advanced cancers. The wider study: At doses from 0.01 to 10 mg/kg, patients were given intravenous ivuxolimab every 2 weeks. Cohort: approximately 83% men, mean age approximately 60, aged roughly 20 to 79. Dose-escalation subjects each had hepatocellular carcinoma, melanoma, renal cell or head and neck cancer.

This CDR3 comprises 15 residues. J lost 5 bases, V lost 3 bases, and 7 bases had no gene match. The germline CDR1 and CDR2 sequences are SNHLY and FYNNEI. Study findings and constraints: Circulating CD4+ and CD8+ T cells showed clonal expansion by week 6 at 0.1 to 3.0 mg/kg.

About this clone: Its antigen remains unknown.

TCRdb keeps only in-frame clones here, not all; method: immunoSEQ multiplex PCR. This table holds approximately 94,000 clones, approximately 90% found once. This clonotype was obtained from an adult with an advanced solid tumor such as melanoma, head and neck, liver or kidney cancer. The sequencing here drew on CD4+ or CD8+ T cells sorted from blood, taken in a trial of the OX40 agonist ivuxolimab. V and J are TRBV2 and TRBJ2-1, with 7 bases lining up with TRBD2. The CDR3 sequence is CASSDPRLANNEQFF. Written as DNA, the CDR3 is TGTGCCAGCAGTGATCCTCGACTAGCAAACAATGAGCAGTTCTTC. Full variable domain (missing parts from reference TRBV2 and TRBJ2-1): EPEVTQTPSHQVTQMGQEVILRCVPISNHLYFYWYRQILGQKVEFLVSFYNNEISEKSEIFDDQFSVERPDGSNFTLKIRSTKLEDSAMYFCASSDPRLANNEQFFGPGTRLTVL.